The clone carrying this T cell receptor (beta chain) occurred a few times. Antigen: not known. This CDR3 region has 14 residues. Germline V CDR1 and CDR2: LNHDA, SQIVND (reference sequence). The V end lost 4 bases, the J end lost 6 bases, and 13 bases lay between the germline ends. TCR beta CDR3 regions were amplified from RNA. The TCR CDR3 first-round RT-PCR relied on the HTBI primer set. One entry per CDR3 protein results from TCRdb running MiXCR on the multiplex PCR reads. The profile shows approximately 610,000 distinct CDR3 sequences, approximately 15% of them singletons. The source of the sample is a study of T cells in Graves' hyperthyroidism and ophthalmopathy. Findings and caveats of the study: Ophthalmopathy, which appeared later, was predicted by the model a median around 6.9 months before onset. Most clonotypes expanded in thyroid above 0.001 were likewise present in blood.

The receptor comes from a woman younger than 30 with Graves' hyperthyroidism. The sequencing sample was made of blood. The rearrangement uses TRBV19 and TRBJ1-5; tentative D call: TRBD1 (6 bases). CDR3 DNA sequence: TGTGCCAGTAGTACGACCGGGGGCACTCAGCCCCAGCATTTT. It is translated as CASSTTGGTQPQHF. The variable domain in full, with the rest retrieved from reference TRBV19 and TRBJ1-5, is DGGITQSPKYLFRKEGQNVTLSCEQNLNHDAMYWYRQDPGQGLRLIYYSQIVNDFQKGDIAEGYSVSREKKESFPLTVTSAQKNPTAFYLCASSTTGGTQPQHFGDGTRLSIL.